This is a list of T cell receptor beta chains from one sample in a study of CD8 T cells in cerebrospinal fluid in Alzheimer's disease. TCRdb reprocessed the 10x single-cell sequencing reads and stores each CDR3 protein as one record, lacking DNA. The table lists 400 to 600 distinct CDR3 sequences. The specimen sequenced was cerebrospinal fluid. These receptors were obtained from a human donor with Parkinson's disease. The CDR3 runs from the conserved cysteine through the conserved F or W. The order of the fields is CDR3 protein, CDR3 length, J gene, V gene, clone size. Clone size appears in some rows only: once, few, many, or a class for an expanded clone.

cdr3_aa: CASSILASANTEAFF; cdr3_length: 15; j_call: TRBJ1-1; v_call: TRBV5-5; clone_size: medium-sized
cdr3_aa: CASRRDGLNTEAFF; cdr3_length: 14; j_call: TRBJ1-1; v_call: TRBV6-5; clone_size: medium-sized
cdr3_aa: CASSQTGTGWFF; cdr3_length: 12; j_call: TRBJ2-1; v_call: TRBV5-6; clone_size: medium-sized
cdr3_aa: CAISESSGGAGSYNEQFF; cdr3_length: 18; j_call: TRBJ2-1; v_call: TRBV10-3; clone_size: medium-sized
cdr3_aa: CASSFRRESTEAFF; cdr3_length: 14; j_call: TRBJ1-1; v_call: TRBV7-8; clone_size: medium-sized
cdr3_aa: CASSFGGSGAMNTEAFF; cdr3_length: 17; j_call: TRBJ1-1; v_call: TRBV7-9; clone_size: medium-sized
cdr3_aa: CASSVASDTIHEQFF; cdr3_length: 15; j_call: TRBJ2-1; v_call: TRBV9; clone_size: .
cdr3_aa: CASSPSRMVETGDEQFF; cdr3_length: 17; j_call: TRBJ2-1; v_call: TRBV27; clone_size: medium-sized
cdr3_aa: CASSLWEGGSPLHF; cdr3_length: 14; j_call: TRBJ1-6; v_call: TRBV5-1; clone_size: large
cdr3_aa: CATGGEDWEKLFF; cdr3_length: 13; j_call: TRBJ1-4; v_call: TRBV7-8; clone_size: medium-sized
cdr3_aa: CASRDSGANVLTF; cdr3_length: 13; j_call: TRBJ2-6; v_call: TRBV9; clone_size: medium-sized
cdr3_aa: CASSLGTGVRTDTQYF; cdr3_length: 16; j_call: TRBJ2-3; v_call: TRBV5-6; clone_size: medium-sized
cdr3_aa: CASSLSGGSVGELFF; cdr3_length: 15; j_call: TRBJ2-2; v_call: TRBV11-1; clone_size: medium-sized
cdr3_aa: CASSQDYRAWTSGHNEQFF; cdr3_length: 19; j_call: TRBJ2-1; v_call: TRBV4-3; clone_size: medium-sized
cdr3_aa: CASSGLADNEQFF; cdr3_length: 13; j_call: TRBJ2-1; v_call: TRBV2; clone_size: medium-sized
cdr3_aa: CASSQGGGGSNQPQHF; cdr3_length: 16; j_call: TRBJ1-5; v_call: TRBV5-1; clone_size: medium-sized
cdr3_aa: CASSYKDSGFYGYTF; cdr3_length: 15; j_call: TRBJ1-2; v_call: TRBV6-5; clone_size: medium-sized
cdr3_aa: CASSPGKGHGYTF; cdr3_length: 13; j_call: TRBJ1-2; v_call: TRBV7-3; clone_size: medium-sized
cdr3_aa: CASSGTGTGISQPQHF; cdr3_length: 16; j_call: TRBJ1-5; v_call: TRBV18; clone_size: medium-sized
cdr3_aa: CASSYILASRVSPLHF; cdr3_length: 16; j_call: TRBJ1-6; v_call: TRBV6-5; clone_size: medium-sized
cdr3_aa: CASSQSPGIQYNEQFF; cdr3_length: 16; j_call: TRBJ2-1; v_call: TRBV3-1; clone_size: medium-sized
cdr3_aa: CASSYSGEHEKLFF; cdr3_length: 14; j_call: TRBJ1-4; v_call: TRBV6-5; clone_size: medium-sized
cdr3_aa: CASSRDSGANVLTF; cdr3_length: 14; j_call: TRBJ2-6; v_call: TRBV7-2; clone_size: medium-sized
cdr3_aa: CASSLDVGGNTEAFF; cdr3_length: 15; j_call: TRBJ1-1; v_call: TRBV7-6; clone_size: medium-sized
cdr3_aa: CASSYGQAQREGEQYF; cdr3_length: 16; j_call: TRBJ2-7; v_call: TRBV6-6; clone_size: large
cdr3_aa: CASSSDGDYGNTIYF; cdr3_length: 15; j_call: TRBJ1-3; v_call: TRBV11-1; clone_size: medium-sized
cdr3_aa: CASLGGRGTEAFF; cdr3_length: 13; j_call: TRBJ1-1; v_call: TRBV3-1; clone_size: .
cdr3_aa: CSAPGGLNTEAFF; cdr3_length: 13; j_call: TRBJ1-1; v_call: TRBV20-1; clone_size: large